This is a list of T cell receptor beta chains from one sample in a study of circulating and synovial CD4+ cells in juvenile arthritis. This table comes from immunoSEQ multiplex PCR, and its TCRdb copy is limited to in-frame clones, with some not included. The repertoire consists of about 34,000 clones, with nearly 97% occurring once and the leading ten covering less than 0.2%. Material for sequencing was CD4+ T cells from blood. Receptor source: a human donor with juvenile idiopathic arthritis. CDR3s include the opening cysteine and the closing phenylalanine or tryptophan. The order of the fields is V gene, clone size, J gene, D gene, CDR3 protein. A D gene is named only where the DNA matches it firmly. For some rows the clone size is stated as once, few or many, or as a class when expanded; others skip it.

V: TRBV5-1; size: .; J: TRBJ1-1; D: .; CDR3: CASSLNQQQGSTEAFF
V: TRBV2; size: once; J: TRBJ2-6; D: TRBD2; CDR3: CATERDGRANVLTF
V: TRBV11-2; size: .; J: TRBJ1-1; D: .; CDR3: CASRSGQTLNTEAFF
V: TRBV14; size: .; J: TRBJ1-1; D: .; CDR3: CASSQDRVNTEAFF
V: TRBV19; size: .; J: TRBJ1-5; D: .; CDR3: CASSLEGRQPQHF
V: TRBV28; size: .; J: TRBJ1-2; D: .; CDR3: CASSLSSRGDDYGYTF
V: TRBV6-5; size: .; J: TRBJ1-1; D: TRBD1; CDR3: CASSYLGTGPAEAFF
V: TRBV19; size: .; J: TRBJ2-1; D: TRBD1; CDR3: CASSPSGTGFVNEQFF
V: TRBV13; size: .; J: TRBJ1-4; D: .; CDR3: CASSLGQRNEKLFF
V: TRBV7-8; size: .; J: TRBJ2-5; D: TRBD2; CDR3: CASSARDYKETQYF